These T cell receptor beta chains were read from a single sample in a study of shared clonotypes between healthy human individuals. This table comes from immunoSEQ multiplex PCR, and its TCRdb copy is limited to in-frame clones, with some not included. The sample shows around 2,100,000 clones, about 95% of them seen only once. The sample consisted of naive CD8+ T cells sorted from blood. The receptors come from a man aged 18 to 30 in good health. The CDR3 runs from the conserved cysteine through the conserved F or W. The order of the fields is D gene, J gene, clone size, V gene, CDR3 DNA, CDR3 protein. D genes are given only for firm matches. The listing skips clone size in some rows; elsewhere it reads once, few, many or a size class.

-	TRBJ2-7	-	TRBV2	TGTGCCAGCAGTGAGGTAGGGGACGAGCAGTACTTC	CASSEVGDEQYF
-	TRBJ2-6	-	TRBV7-9	TGTGCCAGCAGCTTAGCGACCATCCCTGGGGCCAACGTCCTGACTTTC	CASSLATIPGANVLTF
-	TRBJ1-3	-	TRBV7-9	TGTGCCAGCAGCTTAGTCCGGGACAATCCTGGAAACACCATATATTTT	CASSLVRDNPGNTIYF
-	TRBJ1-6	-	TRBV28	TGTGCCAGCAGTTTCCAGGGAGGTGGGTCACCCCTCCACTTT	CASSFQGGGSPLHF
-	TRBJ2-7	-	TRBV27	TGTGCCACGGCGACAGGACCCTACGAGCAGTACTTC	CATATGPYEQYF
-	TRBJ2-2	-	TRBV4-1	TGCGCCAGCAGCCAAGGGATGTCCACCGGGGAGCTGTTTTTT	CASSQGMSTGELFF
-	TRBJ2-3	-	TRBV5-4	TGTGCCAGCAGCTTGGCAGGGATAACAGATACGCAGTATTTT	CASSLAGITDTQYF
TRBD2	TRBJ2-7	-	TRBV4-1	TGCGCCAGCAGCCAAGAGGCTGGGAGCGGGAGCAACGAGCAGTACTTC	CASSQEAGSGSNEQYF
-	TRBJ1-1	once	TRBV5-5	TGTGCCAGCAGCCTGGACGTACCCACTGAAGCTTTCTTT	CASSLDVPTEAFF
-	TRBJ2-5	-	TRBV11-2	TGTGCCAGCAGCCCGCTGAGAGAGACCCAGTACTTC	CASSPLRETQYF
-	TRBJ1-1	once	TRBV7-9	TGTGCCACCAATGACAGAATTGAAGCTTTCTTT	CATNDRIEAFF
-	TRBJ1-3	-	TRBV6-1	TGTGCCAGCAGTCCAGACAGGAGTTCAGGAAACACCATATATTTT	CASSPDRSSGNTIYF
-	TRBJ2-3	-	TRBV27	TGTGCCAGCTCCTCCGGAGATACGCAGTATTTT	CASSSGDTQYF
TRBD2	TRBJ2-1	-	TRBV7-9	TGTGCCAGCAGCGGCCCTAGCGGGAGCTCCTACAATGAGCAGTTCTTC	CASSGPSGSSYNEQFF
-	TRBJ1-1	-	TRBV25-1	TGTGCCAGCAGTGAGTGGGGTGGGAGCTCTGAAGCTTTCTTT	CASSEWGGSSEAFF
-	TRBJ2-7	-	TRBV5-6	TGTGCCAGCAGCCTTAGACAAGCCTACGAGCAGTACTTC	CASSLRQAYEQYF
TRBD2	TRBJ2-7	-	TRBV6-1	TGTGCCAGCAGTGATGGGACTAGCGGGTACACCTACGAGCAGTACTTC	CASSDGTSGYTYEQYF
-	TRBJ2-7	-	TRBV9	TGTGCCAGCAGCGTAGATGGGGGATATGCCTACGAGCAGTACTTC	CASSVDGGYAYEQYF
TRBD1	TRBJ1-2	-	TRBV13	TGTGCCAGCAGCTTAGGACAGGGGGCATCTGGCTATGGCTACACCTTC	CASSLGQGASGYGYTF
-	TRBJ2-7	-	TRBV21-1	TGTGCCAGCAGCAAAGTTAACTACCGCTCCTACGAGCAGTACTTC	CASSKVNYRSYEQYF
-	TRBJ2-2	-	TRBV11-2	TGTGCCAGCATGGACCTAATGGCCGGGGAGCTGTTTTTT	CASMDLMAGELFF
-	TRBJ1-2	-	TRBV14	TGTGCCAGCAGCCAAGATTGGTATAACTATGGCTACACCTTC	CASSQDWYNYGYTF
TRBD1	TRBJ1-2	-	TRBV4-1	TGCGCCAGCAGCCTCGGGACAGGGGGAGGGGGCTACACCTTC	CASSLGTGGGGYTF
-	TRBJ1-1	-	TRBV19	TGTGCCAGTAGTGGATCTCCTACAGTGAACACTGAAGCTTTCTTT	CASSGSPTVNTEAFF
-	TRBJ1-2	-	TRBV5-1	TGCGCCAGCAGCTTGATTGACGGAAACTATGGCTACACCTTC	CASSLIDGNYGYTF
-	TRBJ2-2	-	TRBV4-2	TGTGCCAGCAGCCTAGAGGGCAGCCGGCGGGAGCTGTTTTTT	CASSLEGSRRELFF
-	TRBJ2-5	-	TRBV7-9	TGTGCCAGCAGCTTAAGGGTTGAGCGGGCCGGGCGAGAAGAGACCCAGTACTTC	CASSLRVERAGREETQYF
-	TRBJ2-1	-	TRBV6-5	TGTGCCAGCCGAGGGAGCTCCTACAATGAGCAGTTCTTC	CASRGSSYNEQFF
-	TRBJ2-3	-	TRBV28	TGTGCCAGCAGAGGGGTCAATACGCAGTATTTT	CASRGVNTQYF
-	TRBJ1-3	-	TRBV6-5	TGTGCCAGCAGCACAGGGTCCTCTGGAAACACCATATATTTT	CASSTGSSGNTIYF
-	TRBJ2-7	-	TRBV28	TGTGCCAGCACTTCTACTGGGAGCGGACCCTTGGGGGAGCAGTACTTC	CASTSTGSGPLGEQYF
TRBD1	TRBJ2-5	-	TRBV29-1	TGCAGCGTTGTGCGGACAGGGGGAGGGGAGACCCAGTACTTC	CSVVRTGGGETQYF
TRBD1	TRBJ2-1	-	TRBV19	TGTGCCAGTTCCCCCGGGACAGGCTACAATGAGCAGTTCTTC	CASSPGTGYNEQFF
-	TRBJ1-2	-	TRBV9	TGTGCCAGCACCCCGACCGGGGCGGACTATGGCTACACCTTC	CASTPTGADYGYTF
-	TRBJ2-4	-	TRBV5-4	TGTGCCAGCAGCTTGGGGTGGGGGGCTGAGCACATTCAGTACTTC	CASSLGWGAEHIQYF
TRBD2	TRBJ2-3	-	TRBV5-1	TGCGCCAGCAGCTCCGGGACTAGCGGGAGAACAGATACGCAGTATTTT	CASSSGTSGRTDTQYF
-	TRBJ1-4	-	TRBV11-2	TGTGCCAGCAGCTTAGGGGCGGGGGCAGAAAAACTGTTTTTT	CASSLGAGAEKLFF
-	TRBJ2-7	-	TRBV4-1	TGCGCCAGCAGCCAGAAAGGGGGCTACGAGCAGTACTTC	CASSQKGGYEQYF
-	TRBJ1-2	few	TRBV4-1	TGCGCCAGCAGCCAAGTCGGGGGGCACGGCTACACCTTC	CASSQVGGHGYTF
TRBD1	TRBJ2-3	-	TRBV27	TGTGCCAGCAGTCTGACAGGGGACGGGGATACGCAGTATTTT	CASSLTGDGDTQYF
TRBD1	TRBJ1-6	-	TRBV7-9	TGTGCCAGCAGCCAGGGGACAGCCTATAATTCACCCCTCCACTTT	CASSQGTAYNSPLHF
TRBD2	TRBJ2-1	-	TRBV7-9	TGTGCCAGCAGCCCCGGGACTAGCGGGAATGAGCAGTTCTTC	CASSPGTSGNEQFF
-	TRBJ2-2	once	TRBV9	TGTGCCAGCAGCGTAGCGGTCGGAACCGGGGAGCTGTTTTTT	CASSVAVGTGELFF
-	TRBJ1-1	-	TRBV9	TGTGCCAGCAGCGTAGGGAGGGTGGGGGTGAACACTGAAGCTTTCTTT	CASSVGRVGVNTEAFF
-	TRBJ1-1	-	TRBV7-2	TGTGCCAGCAGCTTAGGTTTCCAAGGCACTGAAGCTTTCTTT	CASSLGFQGTEAFF
-	TRBJ2-1	-	TRBV7-9	TGTGCCAGCAACCCCGGGCAGATCTACAATGAGCAGTTCTTC	CASNPGQIYNEQFF
-	TRBJ2-1	-	TRBV11-2	TGTGCCAGCAGCTTAATCGATGAGCAGTTCTTC	CASSLIDEQFF
TRBD1	TRBJ2-7	-	TRBV5-8	TGTGCCAGCAGCTTGGAGGGGACAGAGCCTTACGAGCAGTACTTC	CASSLEGTEPYEQYF
-	TRBJ2-1	-	TRBV7-9	TGTGCCAGCATTCCAGAGGGGAGATTCAATGAGCAGTTCTTC	CASIPEGRFNEQFF
TRBD1	TRBJ2-7	-	TRBV6-6	TGTGCCAGCAGCAACCAGGGGGCGGACGAGCAGTACTTC	CASSNQGADEQYF
-	TRBJ2-1	-	TRBV30	TGTGCCTGGAGTGAGGGGTACAATGAGCAGTTCTTC	CAWSEGYNEQFF
-	TRBJ1-1	-	TRBV4-1	TGCGCCAGCAGCCAAGGACAGCTAATGAACACTGAAGCTTTCTTT	CASSQGQLMNTEAFF
-	TRBJ2-7	-	TRBV11-2	TGTGCCAGCAGCCCTCGGACTAACTACGAGCAGTACTTC	CASSPRTNYEQYF
-	TRBJ1-5	-	TRBV4-1	TGCGCCAGCAGCCAAGCGGCGGCTAGCAATCAGCCCCAGCATTTT	CASSQAAASNQPQHF
-	TRBJ1-6	-	TRBV2	TGTGCCAGCAGGGACAGTTATAATTCACCCCTCCACTTT	CASRDSYNSPLHF
TRBD1	TRBJ1-4	-	TRBV5-5	TGTGCCAGCAGCCAGGGCTCTCTTCAGGGGGCAAATAATGAAAAACTGTTTTTT	CASSQGSLQGANNEKLFF
-	TRBJ2-3	-	TRBV7-9	TGTGCCAGCAGCACCTCCTTAGGTACGCAGTATTTT	CASSTSLGTQYF
-	TRBJ2-2	-	TRBV7-9	TGTGCCAGCAGCTTTAACCGGGACAAGGATACCGGGGAGCTGTTTTTT	CASSFNRDKDTGELFF
-	TRBJ2-7	-	TRBV5-6	TGTGCCAGCAGCTTGGGCGGATCCCTCGGCTACGAGCAGTACTTC	CASSLGGSLGYEQYF